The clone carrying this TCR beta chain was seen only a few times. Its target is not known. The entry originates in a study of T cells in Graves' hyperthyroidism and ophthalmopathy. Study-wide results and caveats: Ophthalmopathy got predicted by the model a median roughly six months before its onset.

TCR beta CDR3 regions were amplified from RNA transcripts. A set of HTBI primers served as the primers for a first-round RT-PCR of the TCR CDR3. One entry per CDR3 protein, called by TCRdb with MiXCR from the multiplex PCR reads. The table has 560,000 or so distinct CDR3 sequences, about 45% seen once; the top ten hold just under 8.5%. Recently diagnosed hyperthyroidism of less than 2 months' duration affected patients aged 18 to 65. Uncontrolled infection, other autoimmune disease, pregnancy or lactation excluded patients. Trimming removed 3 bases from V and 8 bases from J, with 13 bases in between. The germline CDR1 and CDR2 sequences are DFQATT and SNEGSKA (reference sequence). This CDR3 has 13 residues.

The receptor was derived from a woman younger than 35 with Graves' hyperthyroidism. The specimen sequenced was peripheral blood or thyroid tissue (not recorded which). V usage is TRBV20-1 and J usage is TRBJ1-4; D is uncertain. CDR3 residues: CSARRQAEEKLFF. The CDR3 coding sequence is TGCAGTGCTAGGAGGCAGGCGGAGGAAAAACTGTTTTTT.